The sequence of this T cell receptor (beta chain) was determined in a study of CD8+ T cells in alopecia areata. Study-level points and caveats: Among the 100 top clones, expanded CD8+ clones, like scalp clonality, were significantly decreased by tofacitinib.

As for this clone: Its antigen is not identified.

RNA, once extracted, was reverse transcribed into cDNA for use as the sequencing template. TCRdb's copy holds only in-frame clones and misses some; the assay was immunoSEQ multiplex PCR. The repertoire consists of 150,000 to 200,000 clones, with 60% occurring once and the leading ten covering about 0.94%. The treatment is: oral pan-JAK inhibitor, 5-10 mg twice daily. The source of this sequence is a human donor with alopecia areata. Here the sequenced sample was CD4+ T cells sorted from blood, taken at week 24, from a patient treated with tofacitinib.

The CDR3 nucleotides read TGCAGCGTTGGGGACAGGGTATCAGCTTTCTTT. Its translation is CSVGDRVSAFF. The chain has TRBV29-1 and TRBJ1-1; TRBD1 matches at 9 bases. Germline loops: CDR1 SQVTM, CDR2 ANQGSEA. CDR3 size: 11 residues. V lost 4 bases and J lost 10; bases outside the gene matches: 4.